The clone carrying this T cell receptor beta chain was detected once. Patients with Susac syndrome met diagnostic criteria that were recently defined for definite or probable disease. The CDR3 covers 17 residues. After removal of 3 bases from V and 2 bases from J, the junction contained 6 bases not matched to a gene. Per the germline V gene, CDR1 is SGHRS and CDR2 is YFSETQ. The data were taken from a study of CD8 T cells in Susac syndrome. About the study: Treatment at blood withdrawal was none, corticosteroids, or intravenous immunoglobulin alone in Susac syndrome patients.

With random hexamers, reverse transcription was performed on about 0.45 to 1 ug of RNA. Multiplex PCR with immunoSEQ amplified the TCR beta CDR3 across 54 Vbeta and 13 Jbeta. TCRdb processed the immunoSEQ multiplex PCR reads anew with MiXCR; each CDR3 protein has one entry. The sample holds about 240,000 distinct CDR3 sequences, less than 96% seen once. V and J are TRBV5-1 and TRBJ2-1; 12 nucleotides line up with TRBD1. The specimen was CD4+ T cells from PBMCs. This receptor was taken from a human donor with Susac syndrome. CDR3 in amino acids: CASSSGQGAPTYNEQFF. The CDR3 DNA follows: TGCGCCAGCAGCTCGGGACAGGGGGCCCCTACCTACAATGAGCAGTTCTTC.